The present entry profiles one TCR beta chain with its context. This sample stems from a study of cytomegalovirus exposure and HLA in healthy donors. 60 Vbeta and 13 Jbeta primers were used in PCR. Generated by immunoSEQ multiplex PCR, the TCRdb table keeps only in-frame clones and is missing some. In the table there are fewer than 100,000 clones, roughly 73% of which are singletons. Germline trimming cut 0 bases from V and 2 bases from J; bases unmatched to any gene: 5. The length of the CDR3 is 16 residues. The germline CDR1 and CDR2 sequences are SGHTA and FQGNSA. Input material: PBMCs. The source is a woman aged 40 to 50 in good health and CMV-seronegative. V gene TRBV7-2 combines with J gene TRBJ2-7; 9 bases match TRBD1. The CDR3 DNA sequence: TGTGCCAGCAGCTTAGCTGGACAGGGGACAACCTACGAGCAGTACTTC. As protein: CASSLAGQGTTYEQYF.